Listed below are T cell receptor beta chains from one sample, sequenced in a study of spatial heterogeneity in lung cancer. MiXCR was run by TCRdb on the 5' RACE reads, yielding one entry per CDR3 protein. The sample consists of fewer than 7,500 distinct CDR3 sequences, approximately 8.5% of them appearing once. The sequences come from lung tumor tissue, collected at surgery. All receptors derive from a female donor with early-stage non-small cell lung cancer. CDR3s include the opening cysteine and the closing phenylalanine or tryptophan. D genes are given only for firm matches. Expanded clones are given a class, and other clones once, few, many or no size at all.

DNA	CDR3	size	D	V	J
TGTGCCAGCCGCGATTCCGGGACAGACTATGGCTACACCTTC	CASRDSGTDYGYTF	NA	TRBD1	TRBV6-6	TRBJ1-2
TGTGCCACCAGTGATTCTAGTTCGTGGCAGCCCCAGCATTTT	CATSDSSSWQPQHF	many	NA	TRBV24-1	TRBJ1-5
TGTGCCATCGGGACAGGGTCCGGAGATACGCAGTATTTT	CAIGTGSGDTQYF	many	TRBD1	TRBV10-3	TRBJ2-3
TGTGCCACCAGCAGAGATCAAACAGGGACGACCTACGAGCAGTACTTC	CATSRDQTGTTYEQYF	medium-sized	NA	TRBV15	TRBJ2-7
TGTGCCAGCAGCTTAGCGCTACCCGACTACGAGCAGTACTTC	CASSLALPDYEQYF	many	NA	TRBV7-2	TRBJ2-7
TGTGCCAGCAGTGTCAAAACGGGACGCCAGACCCACTCTGGGGCCAACGTCCTGACTTTC	CASSVKTGRQTHSGANVLTF	medium-sized	NA	TRBV2	TRBJ2-6
TGTGCCAGCATTCCGGATGGGGGGAATTACGAGCAGTACTTC	CASIPDGGNYEQYF	medium-sized	NA	TRBV11-2	TRBJ2-7
TGTGCCAGCAGCCAAGATCCGGGACAGGGTAAAAACATTCAGTACTTC	CASSQDPGQGKNIQYF	many	TRBD1	TRBV3-1	TRBJ2-4
TGCGCCAGCAGCTTGGCCGACGCTAGCGGGGGGAACCGGAATGAGCAGTTCTTC	CASSLADASGGNRNEQFF	many	TRBD2	TRBV5-1	TRBJ2-1
TGTGCCAGCAGTTATCGAAGCGACCCAATACCCTACGAGCAGTACTTC	CASSYRSDPIPYEQYF	many	NA	TRBV27	TRBJ2-7
TGCGCCAGCAGCTTGGCCGAGACCCAGTACTTC	CASSLAETQYF	medium-sized	NA	TRBV5-1	TRBJ2-5
TGTGCCAGCTCACCGTCAACCGACTCTGGAAACACCATATATTTT	CASSPSTDSGNTIYF	medium-sized	NA	TRBV18	TRBJ1-3
TGTGCCAGCAGCCACGAGGGGGAAGAGACCCAGTACTTC	CASSHEGEETQYF	many	NA	TRBV5-4	TRBJ2-5
TGTGCCAGCAGTTACTACGGTGAAGCTTTCTTT	CASSYYGEAFF	many	NA	TRBV6-5	TRBJ1-1
TGTGCCAGCTCAACAGGGTGGAGCAATCAGCCCCAGCATTTT	CASSTGWSNQPQHF	many	NA	TRBV18	TRBJ1-5
TGCAGTGCCGCGGGACAGCCTTTGGACACTGAAGCTTTCTTT	CSAAGQPLDTEAFF	few	TRBD1	TRBV20-1	TRBJ1-1
TGTGCCAGCAGCCTTCGACAGGGGGGCAATCAGCCCCAGCATTTT	CASSLRQGGNQPQHF	many	TRBD1	TRBV7-2	TRBJ1-5
TGCGCCAGCAGCCCTCGGCTCCCCCTCTCGACTAACCCTCATGAAGCTTTCTTT	CASSPRLPLSTNPHEAFF	medium-sized	NA	TRBV4-1	TRBJ1-1
TGTGCCAGCACTCCGAAGCGGATCACAGATACGCAGTATTTT	CASTPKRITDTQYF	few	NA	TRBV28	TRBJ2-3
TGTGCCTCCAGGGGAGGGGGCATGAACACTGAAGCTTTCTTT	CASRGGGMNTEAFF	many	TRBD1	TRBV7-6	TRBJ1-1
TGCAGTGCTGACAGAACCCTAGCGGGGGTCTACAATGAGCAGTTCTTC	CSADRTLAGVYNEQFF	many	TRBD2	TRBV20-1	TRBJ2-1
TGTGCCGCAGGAGTTAATGAAAAACTGTTTTTT	CAAGVNEKLFF	few	NA	TRBV25-1	TRBJ1-4
TGTGCCAGCAGCTTAGCGGGAGCGCGCGATGGCTACACCTTC	CASSLAGARDGYTF	few	NA	TRBV7-9	TRBJ1-2
TGTGCCAGCAGCTCCCGGGACAGCCTCGGCGGCTACACCTTC	CASSSRDSLGGYTF	many	TRBD1	TRBV7-2	TRBJ1-2
TGTGCCAGCAGCCGGGAGGGCGATGAGCAGTTCTTC	CASSREGDEQFF	many	TRBD2	TRBV7-8	TRBJ2-1
TGTGCCAGCAGCCCCACCCGGGTCCAGAGGGATACGCAGTATTTT	CASSPTRVQRDTQYF	NA	NA	TRBV7-2	TRBJ2-3
TGCGCCAGCTACGACAGTGTAAATTCACCCCTCCACTTT	CASYDSVNSPLHF	many	NA	TRBV5-1	TRBJ1-6
TGTGCCAGCAGAAAACAGGGGACCACTGAAGCTTTCTTT	CASRKQGTTEAFF	medium-sized	TRBD1	TRBV6-5	TRBJ1-1
TGTGCCAGCAGCGGCCGGGACAGGGTGCTTTCACCCCTCCACTTT	CASSGRDRVLSPLHF	NA	TRBD1	TRBV7-2	TRBJ1-6
TGTGCCAGCAGCTTAACCCTCGGACTAGCGACAGATACGCAGTATTTT	CASSLTLGLATDTQYF	NA	TRBD2	TRBV7-3	TRBJ2-3
TGTGCCAGCAGGTGGCAGTACACCGGGGAGCTGTTTTTT	CASRWQYTGELFF	NA	NA	TRBV28	TRBJ2-2
TGTGCCAGCAGTTACGGAACAGCTACTGAAGCTTTCTTT	CASSYGTATEAFF	many	NA	TRBV6-2/TRBV6-3	TRBJ1-1
TGTGCCAGCAGTTCCCGACGACTAGCGGGGGGTATCACAGATACGCAGTATTTT	CASSSRRLAGGITDTQYF	medium-sized	TRBD2	TRBV27	TRBJ2-3
TGTGCCAGCAGACCTAGGGAAACTTGGGCTAATGAAAAACTGTTTTTT	CASRPRETWANEKLFF	medium-sized	NA	TRBV27	TRBJ1-4
TGTGCCAGCAGCTTAGGATTTTGGGGCCACAGGAGACGAGGGACCTACGAGCAGTACTTC	CASSLGFWGHRRRGTYEQYF	NA	NA	TRBV11-2	TRBJ2-7
TGCAGTGCTAGGTTGGACAACTCCTACGAGCAGTACTTC	CSARLDNSYEQYF	many	NA	TRBV20-1	TRBJ2-7
TGTGCCAGCAGAGACAGGGGGCCGGCGCAGTACTTC	CASRDRGPAQYF	few	TRBD1	TRBV12-3/TRBV12-4	TRBJ2-7
TGTGCCAGCAGTTTGCAGGGAAACACCATATATTTT	CASSLQGNTIYF	medium-sized	NA	TRBV12-3/TRBV12-4	TRBJ1-3
TGTGCCAGCAGCCAAATAGGGACTAGCGGGGGGGCCTCTAGCACAGATACGCAGTATTTT	CASSQIGTSGGASSTDTQYF	NA	TRBD2	TRBV7-8	TRBJ2-3
TGCAGCGTTGCCCCGACAGGTTCAGGGACCCAGTACTTC	CSVAPTGSGTQYF	many	NA	TRBV29-1	TRBJ2-5
TGTGCCAGCAGCTTAGCGGGCCAGGGGGCCTACGAGCAGTACTTC	CASSLAGQGAYEQYF	medium-sized	TRBD1	TRBV7-6	TRBJ2-7